This record covers a single T cell receptor beta chain. The CDR3 is 14 residues long. V lost 1 base to trimming and J lost 6 bases, with 9 bases between them. CDR1 is KGHSH and CDR2 is LQKENI in the germline V gene. This specimen comes from a study of control samples from healthy donors and cancer patients. Libraries were prepared by immunoSEQ multiplex PCR; TCRdb keeps only in-frame clonotypes and omits some of them. The data contain more than 140,000 clones, around 94% of them singletons. Sequencing was done on a sample of blood. The rearrangement uses TRBV18 and TRBJ1-4; D might be TRBD1 (5 bases). This clonotype was sampled from a man aged 40-50 years in good health. The DNA for the CDR3 is TGTGCCAGCTCACCACAGTTAGGGGATGAAAAACTGTTTTTT. Translation: CASSPQLGDEKLFF. The variable domain in full, with the rest retrieved from reference TRBV18 and TRBJ1-4, is NAGVMQNPRHLVRRRGQEARLRCSPMKGHSHVYWYRQLPEEGLKFMVYLQKENIIDESGMPKERFSAEFPKEGPSILRIQQVVRGDSAAYFCASSPQLGDEKLFFGSGTQLSVL.